Listed here are 20 T cell receptor beta chains from one sample, sequenced in a study of Tregs in tolerant kidney transplant recipients. The nonmyeloablative bone marrow transplants came from related graft donors, with transient mixed chimerism. Clones were read by immunoSEQ multiplex PCR, and TCRdb kept only the in-frame ones, dropping some. The table has under 90,000 clones, about 91% seen once. Sequenced material: CD4+ T cells from blood (PBMCs), taken 24 months after the transplant. These receptors came from a human patient who received a combined kidney and bone marrow transplant. Some T cells could come from the graft donor.

The rearrangement joins TRBV6-5 to TRBJ2-5; D is possibly TRBD2 (5 bases). Deletions cut 6 bases from V and 0 bases from J, with 11 bases between. The CDR3 spans 14 residues. CDR1 MNHEY and CDR2 SVGAGI come from the germline V gene. As DNA, the CDR3 is TGTGCCAGCAGAGCCCGAGGGTACCAAGAGACCCAGTACTTC. Translation: CASRARGYQETQYF.

The rearrangement uses TRBV4-3 and TRBJ2-6, with 9 positions matching TRBD2. With V trimmed by 0 bases and J by 0 bases, 6 bases remained unmatched. This CDR3 comprises 19 residues. Germline V CDR1 and CDR2: LGHNA, YSLEER. CDR3 in amino acids: CASSQESGRLISGANVLTF. DNA for the CDR3: TGCGCCAGCAGCCAAGAAAGCGGGAGGCTTATCTCTGGGGCCAACGTCCTGACTTTC.

The genes are TRBV19 and TRBJ2-3; TRBD2 might be the D (5 bases). With 4 bases removed from V and 2 bases from J, the gap between germline ends came to 16 bases. CDR3 length equals 16 residues. The V gene's germline CDR1 is LNHDA and CDR2 SQIVND (reference sequence). The CDR3 loop is CASSTVFGKFTDTQYF. CDR3 DNA: TGTGCCAGTAGTACCGTCTTCGGGAAATTCACAGATACGCAGTATTTT.

The V gene is TRBV5-1, the J gene TRBJ2-2, with 8 bases fitting TRBD1. Germline CDR1 is SGHRS and CDR2 is YFSETQ. With 0 bases clipped from V and 5 bases from J, the junction kept 6 bases outside the gene matches. The CDR3 contains 16 residues. The CDR3 sequence: CASSLGWQGATGELFF. The CDR3 region has the DNA TGCGCCAGCAGCTTGGGTTGGCAGGGGGCGACCGGGGAGCTGTTTTTT.

Worth noting for this clone: The sample holds other DNA sequences that translate to the same CDR3. V gene TRBV6-5 combines with J gene TRBJ1-6; D unresolved. Deletions cut 2 bases from V and 8 bases from J, with 7 bases between. CDR1 MNHEY and CDR2 SVGAGI come from the germline V gene. This CDR3 has 13 residues. The CDR3 DNA is TGTGCCAGCAGTTACGAGGGCGATTCACCCCTCCACTTT. Translating gives CASSYEGDSPLHF.

There are a few counts of this clone. J is TRBJ2-7 and V is TRBV7-8; 7 bases agree with TRBD2. Germline V gene sequence: CDR1 SGHVS, CDR2 FQNEAQ. J lost 6 bases, V lost 3 bases, and 8 bases had no gene match. The CDR3 has 14 residues. The CDR3 region is CASSFGGSLPEQYF. DNA for the CDR3: TGTGCCAGCAGCTTCGGCGGGAGTCTCCCCGAGCAGTACTTC.

In the case of this clone: One junction end disagrees with the germline gene, perhaps due to a read error. The CDR3 region is CASSDRSSYNSPLHF. DNA for the CDR3: TGTGCCAGCAGTGATCGAAGCTCCTATAATTCCCCCCTCCACTTT. The V gene is TRBV2, the J gene TRBJ1-6; D is uncertain. The CDR3 runs 15 residues. The V gene's germline CDR1 is SNHLY and CDR2 FYNNEI. The complete variable domain, with remaining parts taken from reference TRBV2 and TRBJ1-6, reads EPEVTQTPSHQVTQMGQEVILRCVPISNHLYFYWYRQILGQKVEFLVSFYNNEISEKSEIFDDQFSVERPDGSNFTLKIRSTKLEDSAMYFCASSDRSSYNSPLHFGNGTRLTVT.

Worth noting for this clone: Other DNA sequences in this specimen translate into the identical CDR3. V and J are TRBV2 and TRBJ1-6; D is uncertain. V lost 4 bases and J 6 bases, leaving 13 bases between the germline ends. The CDR3 is 15 residues long. CDR1 SNHLY and CDR2 FYNNEI come from the germline V gene. The CDR3 DNA reads as TGTGCCAGCAGTGTTGTTGGGCTGAGTAATTCACCCCTCCACTTT. It is translated as CASSVVGLSNSPLHF.

This clone has just one count. The rearrangement joins TRBV5-4 to TRBJ2-3, with 15 bases aligning to TRBD2. This CDR3 region has 15 residues. CDR1 SGHNT and CDR2 YYREEE come from the germline V gene (reference sequence). V lost 4 bases, J lost 5 bases, and 2 bases stayed unmatched. In DNA form, the CDR3 reads TGTGCCAGCAGCCCGGGACTAGCGGGGGGAGATACGCAGTATTTT. Translated: CASSPGLAGGDTQYF.

This chain links TRBV5-1 with TRBJ1-5; possibly TRBD1 for D (6 bases). The CDR3 length is 16 residues. Per the germline V gene, CDR1 is SGHRS and CDR2 is YFSETQ. Trimming pared 0 bases from V and 2 bases from J, leaving 12 bases between. The CDR3 reads CASSLGLGAGNQPQHF. In nucleotides, the CDR3 is TGCGCCAGCAGCTTGGGCTTGGGGGCGGGCAATCAGCCCCAGCATTTT.

The rearrangement links TRBV2 to TRBJ1-1, with 9 bases fitting TRBD1. The CDR3 sequence is 14 residues long. V lost 6 bases, J lost 5 bases, and 7 bases stayed unmatched. Germline V gene sequence: CDR1 SNHLY, CDR2 FYNNEI. In nucleotides, the CDR3 is TGTGCCAGCAGCCAACAGGGGGCGACAACTGAAGCTTTCTTT. Its translation: CASSQQGATTEAFF.

Notes on this clone: One end of the junction does not line up with germline, which may come from a read error. The V gene is TRBV4-3, the J gene TRBJ2-7; unclear D gene. The germline gives CDR1 LGHNA, CDR2 YSLEER. The CDR3 is made up of 12 amino acids. In nucleotides, the CDR3 is TGCGCCAGCAGCCACCCCGGAACAGAGCCGCAGTTC. Protein product: CASSHPGTEPQF.

The V gene is TRBV5-1, the J gene TRBJ2-5; 11 nucleotides align to TRBD2. The end of the DNA aligns better with TRBJ2-7, so the J call may be wrong. Germline V gives CDR1 SGHRS, CDR2 YFSETQ. The CDR3 has 17 amino acids. The CDR3 DNA reads as TGCGCCAGCAGCTTGTTATCCGTAGCGGGGGGGCCTTACGAGCAGTACTTC. This gives the protein CASSLLSVAGGPYEQYF.

This rearrangement joins TRBV7-9 to TRBJ2-5; 10 bases agree with TRBD1. The CDR3 length is 15 residues. J was trimmed by 4 bases and V by 3 bases; bases with no gene match: 5. CDR1 and CDR2 (germline): SEHNR, FQNEAQ (reference sequence). CDR3 loop: CASSLGDRGGETQYF. CDR3 bases: TGTGCCAGCAGCTTGGGGGACAGGGGTGGAGAGACCCAGTACTTC.

The chain has TRBV5-1 and TRBJ2-6; 11 bases match TRBD2. This CDR3 contains 18 residues. The germline gives CDR1 SGHRS, CDR2 YFSETQ. Unmatched junction bases numbered 8, after V lost 4 bases and J lost 2 bases. The CDR3 nucleotides read TGCGCCAGCAGCCCTGTGGTACTAGCGGGAGCTGGGGCCAACGTCCTGACTTTC. Amino acid sequence: CASSPVVLAGAGANVLTF.

V usage is TRBV7-9 and J usage is TRBJ2-3, with D perhaps TRBD2 (6 bases). V gave up 4 bases and J gave up 1 base, with 12 bases separating them. The CDR3 has 15 residues. From germline, CDR1 is SEHNR and CDR2 FQNEAQ (reference sequence). For the CDR3, the DNA is TGTGCCAGCAGCTCAGGGACGGGAGGCACAGATACGCAGTATTTT. It specifies CASSSGTGGTDTQYF.

This clone was seen only once. This rearrangement joins TRBV6-5 to TRBJ1-2; D remains ambiguous. Germline CDR1 and CDR2: MNHEY and SVGAGI. This CDR3 has 15 residues. With 8 bases removed from V and 0 bases from J, the gap between germline ends came to 16 bases. The CDR3 DNA follows: TGTGCCAGCCATAAGTACAGCTCACCTAACTATGGCTACACCTTC. This sequence encodes CASHKYSSPNYGYTF.

V usage is TRBV7-6 and J usage is TRBJ2-1; 8 bases align to TRBD2. The V gene's germline CDR1 is SGHVS and CDR2 FNYEAQ. The CDR3 runs to 19 residues. V lost 3 bases, J lost 0 bases, and 13 bases stayed unmatched. The CDR3 is CASSLYPSGGFYSYNEQFF. In DNA, the CDR3 is TGTGCCAGCAGCTTGTATCCGAGCGGGGGTTTCTACTCCTACAATGAGCAGTTCTTC.

The chain combines TRBV11-3 with TRBJ1-1; D is uncertain. CDR3 size: 15 residues. Per germline, CDR1 SGHNT and CDR2 YENEEA. V gave up 5 bases and J gave up 4 bases, with 17 bases separating them. This CDR3 is CASSPRRESVTEAFF. The CDR3 DNA follows: TGTGCCAGCAGCCCCCGGAGGGAATCTGTCACTGAAGCTTTCTTT. Looking up the rest from reference TRBV11-3 and TRBJ1-1 gives the full variable domain: EAGVVQSPRYKIIEKKQPVAFWCNPISGHNTLYWYLQNLGQGPELLIRYENEEAVDDSQLPKDRFSAERLKGVDSTLKIQPAELGDSAVYLCASSPRRESVTEAFFGQGTRLTVV.

The chain combines TRBV7-8 with TRBJ1-3, with TRBD1 matching over 7 bases. Germline-derived CDR1 and CDR2 are SGHVS and FQNEAQ. V trimming: 2 bases; J trimming: 0 bases; junction bases outside the gene matches: 10. This CDR3 is built from 18 residues. CDR3 bases: TGTGCCAGCAGCTTAACCGGGACAGCGAACCCCTCTGGAAACACCATATATTTT. It is translated as CASSLTGTANPSGNTIYF.